A single sample gave rise to the 15 T cell receptor beta chains below, sequenced in a study of T-cell memory formation after mild COVID-19. TCRdb reprocessed the 5' RACE reads via MiXCR and lists one record per CDR3 protein. Of roughly 240,000 distinct CDR3 sequences listed, less than 20% are singletons. Sequencing was performed on PBMCs or a T cell subset sorted from them (not recorded which). Every receptor here comes from an adult woman who had mild COVID-19 (a few samples of this study predate the infection). Cell type and time point are not known.

This clonotype was observed a few times. The gene calls are TRBV12-3 or TRBV12-4 and TRBJ2-2; D is possibly TRBD2 (6 bases). V dropped 5 bases and J dropped 6 bases, with 19 bases sitting between them. The CDR3 contains 16 residues. The CDR3 reads CASSHRGSGIAGELFF. In DNA, the CDR3 is TGTGCCAGCAGTCACCGGGGTAGCGGTATCGCCGGGGAGCTGTTTTTT.

The V gene is TRBV20-1, the J gene TRBJ2-7; TRBD2 agrees at 13 bases. CDR3 length: 19 amino acids. CDR1 is DFQATT and CDR2 is SNEGSKA in the germline V gene (reference sequence). V lost 2 bases to trimming and J lost 1 base; unmatched junction nucleotides: 14. CDR3 residues: CSARRRTRTSGSSSYEQYF. CDR3 sequence (DNA): TGCAGTGCTAGACGCAGAACCCGGACTAGCGGGAGCAGTTCCTACGAGCAGTACTTC.

This rearrangement joins TRBV24-1 to TRBJ2-2; D gene ambiguous. Germline V gene sequence: CDR1 KGHDR, CDR2 SFDVKD. Trimming took 1 base from V and 2 from J, leaving 1 base between them. The CDR3 runs to 13 residues. This chain's CDR3 is CATSDFNTGELFF. The CDR3, as DNA: TGTGCCACCAGTGATTTCAACACCGGGGAGCTGTTTTTT.

The CDR3 loop is CASSLGVNTGELFF. The CDR3 DNA reads TGTGCCAGCAGCTTAGGGGTGAACACCGGGGAGCTGTTTTTT. This sequence joins TRBV7-2 and TRBJ2-2; D gene uncertain. The CDR3 has 14 amino acids. Germline V gene data show CDR1 as SGHTA and CDR2 as FQGNSA. The germline V and J ends were trimmed by 1 base and 1 base, with 4 bases remaining between them. Combining the CDR3 with reference TRBV7-2 and TRBJ2-2 gives the whole variable domain GAGVSQSPSNKVTEKGKDVELRCDPISGHTALYWYRQSLGQGLEFLIYFQGNSAPDKSGLPSDRFSAERTGGSVSTLTIQRTQQEDSAVYLCASSLGVNTGELFFGEGSRLTVL.

This clonotype was found many times. V gene TRBV7-2 combines with J gene TRBJ2-3; 10 bases line up with TRBD2. Germline V gene lookup returns CDR1 SGHTA and CDR2 FQGNSA. V shed 1 base, J shed 2 bases, and the junction held 9 bases outside the gene matches. The CDR3 sequence is 18 residues long. CDR3 amino acids: CASSLVGVAGGITDTQYF. CDR3 nucleotides: TGTGCCAGCAGCTTAGTGGGGGTAGCGGGAGGAATCACAGATACGCAGTATTTT.

This clonotype was seen a few times. V gene TRBV21-1 combines with J gene TRBJ1-3; the table's D call of TRBD1 was not tested on the DNA. TRBV21-1 is labeled a pseudogene. The CDR3 loop spans 18 amino acids. CDR3 sequence: CASSKGRPMKNYGNTIYF. CDR3 bases: TGTGCCAGCAGCAAGGGGCGGCCGATGAAAAATTATGGAAACACCATATATTTT.

The chain carries TRBV7-2 and TRBJ2-3; tentatively, D is TRBD1 (6 bases). CDR1 SGHTA and CDR2 FQGNSA come from the germline V gene. This CDR3 has 14 residues. V lost 2 bases and J lost 4, with 10 bases in between. CDR3 amino acids: CASSLQGRADTQYF. The CDR3 DNA is TGTGCCAGCAGCTTACAGGGGCGGGCAGATACGCAGTATTTT.

This clonotype showed up just a few times. V and J are TRBV18 and TRBJ1-3; no firm D call. With 0 bases removed from V and 0 bases from J, the gap between germline ends came to 6 bases. Per the germline V gene, CDR1 is KGHSH and CDR2 is LQKENI. The CDR3 has 15 residues. CDR3 bases: TGTGCCAGCTCACCACCCACTCGCTCTGGAAACACCATATATTTT. Translating gives CASSPPTRSGNTIYF.

This clonotype was seen many times. The chain links TRBV6-6 to TRBJ2-7; TRBD1 matches 10 bases. J gave up 4 bases and V 6 bases, and 3 bases lay outside the gene matches. The CDR3 extends over 13 amino acids. The germline gives CDR1 MNHNY, CDR2 SVGAGI (reference sequence). The CDR3 spells CASSRDRGYEQYF. DNA for the CDR3: TGTGCCAGCAGCCGGGACAGGGGTTACGAGCAGTACTTC.

The chain has TRBV7-3 and TRBJ2-5; D perhaps matches TRBD2 (6 bases). CDR3 length equals 14 residues. CDR1 and CDR2 from the germline V gene are SGHTA and FQGTGA. Trimming removed 3 bases at V and 4 bases at J, with 12 bases between. This CDR3 is CASSFGGARETQYF. The CDR3 nucleotides are TGTGCCAGCAGCTTTGGCGGGGCGAGAGAGACCCAGTACTTC.

This clonotype was counted a few times. The genes are TRBV4-3 and TRBJ1-2; D ambiguous. CDR1 is LGHNA, CDR2 YSLEER, per germline. CDR3 length equals 16 residues. V lost 0 bases and J 0 bases, leaving 11 bases between the germline ends. Written as DNA, the CDR3 is TGCGCCAGCAGCCAAGATTACGGCAGAACTAACTATGGCTACACCTTC. It yields the protein CASSQDYGRTNYGYTF.

Comments on this clonotype: One base away lies a much larger clone, so this may be a sequencing read error. The V gene is TRBV20-1, the J gene TRBJ2-7; tentative D call: TRBD2 (6 bases). The ends were cut back, 7 bases at V and 1 base at J, with 14 bases in the middle. Germline V gene data show CDR1 as DFQATT and CDR2 as SNEGSKA (reference sequence). The CDR3 totals 13 residues. DNA for the CDR3: TGCAGTGGTAGGGAGGCCCAATCCTACGAGCAGTACTTC. This gives the protein CSGREAQSYEQYF.

This clonotype has ten or more counts. V is TRBV6-2 or TRBV6-3 and J is TRBJ2-5, with D perhaps matching TRBD2 (6 bases). The CDR3 spans 14 residues. Germline V gives CDR1 MNHEY, CDR2 SVGEGT. V was pared by 7 bases and J by 9 bases, with 21 bases between. CDR3 amino acids: CASTPGRPRGAQYF. CDR3 DNA sequence: TGTGCCAGCACTCCGGGCCGCCCGCGGGGAGCCCAGTACTTC.

The rearrangement joins TRBV12-3 or TRBV12-4 to TRBJ2-5, with D perhaps matching TRBD2 (5 bases). The CDR3 contains 14 residues. The ends were cut back, 4 bases at V and 3 bases at J, with 12 bases in the middle. In nucleotides, the CDR3 is TGTGCCAGCAGTTGGACTCTTGGGAAAGAGACCCAGTACTTC. As protein: CASSWTLGKETQYF.

In its sample, this clonotype was seen many times. This CDR3 is CASSPLYGYTF. The CDR3 bases are TGTGCCAGCAGTCCGCTCTATGGCTACACCTTC. The V gene is TRBV12-3 or TRBV12-4, the J gene TRBJ1-2, with unresolved D. This CDR3 is built from 11 residues. With 5 bases removed from V and 4 bases from J, the gap between germline ends came to 5 bases.